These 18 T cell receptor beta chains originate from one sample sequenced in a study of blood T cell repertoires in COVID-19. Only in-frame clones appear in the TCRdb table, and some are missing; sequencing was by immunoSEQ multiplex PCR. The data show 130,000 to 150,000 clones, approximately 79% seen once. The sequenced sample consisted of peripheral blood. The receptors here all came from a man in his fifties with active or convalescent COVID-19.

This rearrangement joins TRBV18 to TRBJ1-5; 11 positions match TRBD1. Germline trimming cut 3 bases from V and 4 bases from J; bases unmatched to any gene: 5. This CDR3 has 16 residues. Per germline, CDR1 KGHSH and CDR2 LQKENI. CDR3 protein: CASSPDGDRGNQPQHF. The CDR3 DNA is TGTGCCAGCTCACCTGATGGGGACAGGGGGAATCAGCCCCAGCATTTT.

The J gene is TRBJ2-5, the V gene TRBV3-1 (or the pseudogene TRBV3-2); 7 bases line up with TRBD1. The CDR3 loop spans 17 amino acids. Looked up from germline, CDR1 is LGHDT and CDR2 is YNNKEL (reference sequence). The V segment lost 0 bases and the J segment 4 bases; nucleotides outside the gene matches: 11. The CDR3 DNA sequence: TGTGCCAGCAGCCAAGATGGTAGCAGGGGGATGGGAGAGACCCAGTACTTC. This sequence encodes CASSQDGSRGMGETQYF.

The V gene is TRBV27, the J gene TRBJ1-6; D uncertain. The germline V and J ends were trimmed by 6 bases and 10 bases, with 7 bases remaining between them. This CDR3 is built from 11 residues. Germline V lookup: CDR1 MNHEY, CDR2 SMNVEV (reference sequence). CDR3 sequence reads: CASRGGSPLHF. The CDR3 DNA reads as TGTGCCAGCAGGGGAGGGTCACCCCTCCACTTT.

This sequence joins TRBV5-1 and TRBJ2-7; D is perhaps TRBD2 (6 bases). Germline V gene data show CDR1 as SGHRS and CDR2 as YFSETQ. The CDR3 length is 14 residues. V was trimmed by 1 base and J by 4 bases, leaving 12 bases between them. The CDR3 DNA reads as TGCGCCAGCAGCTTGCGACTAGAAGGTTACGAGCAGTACTTC. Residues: CASSLRLEGYEQYF.

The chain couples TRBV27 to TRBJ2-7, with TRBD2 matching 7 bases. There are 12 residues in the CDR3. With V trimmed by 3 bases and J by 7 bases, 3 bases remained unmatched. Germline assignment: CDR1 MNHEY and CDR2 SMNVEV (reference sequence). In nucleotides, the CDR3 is TGTGCCAGCAGTTTTACAGCGGGAGAGCAGTACTTC. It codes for CASSFTAGEQYF.

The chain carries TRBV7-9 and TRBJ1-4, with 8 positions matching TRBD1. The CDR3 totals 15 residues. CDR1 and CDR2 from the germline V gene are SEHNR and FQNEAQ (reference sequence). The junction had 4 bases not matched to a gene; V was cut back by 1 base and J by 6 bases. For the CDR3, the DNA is TGTGCCAGCAGCTTAGGGACAGGGTCCGATGAAAAACTGTTTTTT. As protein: CASSLGTGSDEKLFF. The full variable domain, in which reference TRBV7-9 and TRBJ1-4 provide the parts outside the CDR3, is DTGVSQNPRHKITKRGQNVTFRCDPISEHNRLYWYRQTLGQGPEFLTYFQNEAQLEKSRLLSDRFSAERPKGSFSTLEIQRTEQGDSAMYLCASSLGTGSDEKLFFGSGTQLSVL.

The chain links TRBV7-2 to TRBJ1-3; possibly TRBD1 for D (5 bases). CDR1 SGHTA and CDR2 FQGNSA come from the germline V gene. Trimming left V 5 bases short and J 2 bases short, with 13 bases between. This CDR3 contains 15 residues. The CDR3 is CASSTNSGAGNTIYF. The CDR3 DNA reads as TGTGCCAGCAGCACCAACTCGGGGGCTGGAAACACCATATATTTT.

For the CDR3, the DNA is TGTGCCAGCAGCGTTAGCGGGTCCACAGATACGCAGTATTTT. Protein product: CASSVSGSTDTQYF. The chain combines TRBV9 with TRBJ2-3, with 7 bases aligning to TRBD2. V gave up 2 bases and J gave up 2 bases; unmatched junction bases: 2. The length of the CDR3 is 14 residues. The germline V gene has CDR1 SGDLS and CDR2 YYNGEE.

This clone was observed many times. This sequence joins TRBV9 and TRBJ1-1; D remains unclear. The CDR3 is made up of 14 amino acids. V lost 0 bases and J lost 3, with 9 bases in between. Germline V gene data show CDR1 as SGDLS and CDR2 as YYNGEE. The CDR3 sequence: CASSVGGDDTEAFF. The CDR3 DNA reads TGTGCCAGCAGCGTAGGGGGAGATGACACTGAAGCTTTCTTT. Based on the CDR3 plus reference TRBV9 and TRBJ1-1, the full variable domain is DSGVTQTPKHLITATGQRVTLRCSPRSGDLSVYWYQQSLDQGLQFLIQYYNGEERAKGNILERFSAQQFPDLHSELNLSSLELGDSALYFCASSVGGDDTEAFFGQGTRLTVV.

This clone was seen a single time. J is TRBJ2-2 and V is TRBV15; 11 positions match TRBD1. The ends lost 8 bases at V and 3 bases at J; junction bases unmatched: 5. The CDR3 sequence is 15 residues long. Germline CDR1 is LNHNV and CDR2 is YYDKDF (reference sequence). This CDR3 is CATRRDRGDTGELFF. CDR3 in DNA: TGTGCCACCCGCCGGGACAGGGGGGACACCGGGGAGCTGTTTTTT. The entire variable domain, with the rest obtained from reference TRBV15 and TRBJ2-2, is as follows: DAMVIQNPRYQVTQFGKPVTLSCSQTLNHNVMYWYQQKSSQAPKLLFHYYDKDFNNEADTPDNFQSRRPNTSFCFLDIRSPGLGDTAMYLCATRRDRGDTGELFFGEGSRLTVL.

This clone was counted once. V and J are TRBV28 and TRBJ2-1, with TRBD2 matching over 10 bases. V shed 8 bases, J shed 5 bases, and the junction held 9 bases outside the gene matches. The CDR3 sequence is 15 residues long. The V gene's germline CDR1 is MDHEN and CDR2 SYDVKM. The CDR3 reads CASAKAGGSHNEQFF. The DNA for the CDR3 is TGTGCCAGCGCCAAAGCGGGAGGGTCCCACAATGAGCAGTTCTTC.

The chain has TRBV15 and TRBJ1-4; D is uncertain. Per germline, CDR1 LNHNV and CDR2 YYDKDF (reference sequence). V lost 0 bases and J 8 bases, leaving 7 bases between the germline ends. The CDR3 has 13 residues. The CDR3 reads CATSRDPGEKLFF. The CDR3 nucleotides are TGTGCCACCAGCAGAGATCCCGGGGAAAAACTGTTTTTT.

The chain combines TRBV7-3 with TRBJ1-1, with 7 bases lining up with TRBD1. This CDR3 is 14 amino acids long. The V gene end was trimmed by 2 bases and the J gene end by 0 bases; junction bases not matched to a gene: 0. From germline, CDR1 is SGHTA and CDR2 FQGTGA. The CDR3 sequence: CASSLDRVNTEAFF. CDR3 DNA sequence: TGTGCCAGCAGCTTAGACAGGGTGAACACTGAAGCTTTCTTT.

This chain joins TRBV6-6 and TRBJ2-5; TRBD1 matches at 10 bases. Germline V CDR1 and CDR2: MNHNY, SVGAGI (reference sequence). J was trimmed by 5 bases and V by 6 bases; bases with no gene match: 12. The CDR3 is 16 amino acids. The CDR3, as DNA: TGTGCCAGCAGGGCCCTGGGACAGGGGTCCGGCGAGACCCAGTACTTC. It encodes CASRALGQGSGETQYF.

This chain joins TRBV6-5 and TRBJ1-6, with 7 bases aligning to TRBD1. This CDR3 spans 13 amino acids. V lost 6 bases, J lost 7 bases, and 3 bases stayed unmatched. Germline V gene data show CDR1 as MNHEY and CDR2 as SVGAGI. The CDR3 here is CASRMTGNSPLHF. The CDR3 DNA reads TGTGCCAGCAGAATGACAGGGAATTCACCCCTCCACTTT.

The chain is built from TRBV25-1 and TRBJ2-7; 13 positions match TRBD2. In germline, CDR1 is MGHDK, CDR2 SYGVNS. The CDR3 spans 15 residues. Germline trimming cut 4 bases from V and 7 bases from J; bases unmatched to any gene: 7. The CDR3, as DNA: TGTGCCAGCAGTGCAGGACTAGCGGGAGTGATTGAGCAGTACTTC. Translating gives CASSAGLAGVIEQYF.

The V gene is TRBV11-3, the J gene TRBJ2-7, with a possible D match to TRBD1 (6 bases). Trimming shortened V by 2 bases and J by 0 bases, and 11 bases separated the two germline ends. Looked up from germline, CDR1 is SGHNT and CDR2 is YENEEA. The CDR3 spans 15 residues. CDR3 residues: CASSLRPGASYEQYF. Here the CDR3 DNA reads TGTGCCAGCAGCTTAAGACCAGGGGCCTCCTACGAGCAGTACTTC.

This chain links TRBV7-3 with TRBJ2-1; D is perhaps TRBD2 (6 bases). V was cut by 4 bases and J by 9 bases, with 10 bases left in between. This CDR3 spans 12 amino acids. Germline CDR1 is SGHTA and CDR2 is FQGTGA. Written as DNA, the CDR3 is TGTGCCAGCAGCTCGGAGGGCCCTGAGCAGTTCTTC. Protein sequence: CASSSEGPEQFF.